This T cell receptor (beta chain) was sequenced during a study of post-analysis software for immune sequencing data. V dropped 6 bases and J dropped 0 bases, with 12 bases sitting between them. The CDR3 totals 14 residues. Germline CDR1 is ENHRY and CDR2 is SYGVKD. As to this clonotype: Its antigen is not identified.

Unique molecular identifiers were present in the TCR beta cDNA libraries. TCRdb re-derived calls from the PCR reads in MiXCR, one entry per CDR3 protein. The repertoire holds under 900,000 distinct CDR3 sequences, with roughly half as singletons. Study-level points and caveats: There were roughly 5 TRBV segments more frequent in patients than controls, and TRBV5-6, TRBV5-1 and TRBV20-1 were among them. Relative to controls, patients with multiple sclerosis showed significantly lower normalized Chao1 diversity.

The sequencing input was blood. The TCR comes from a girl between 10 and 17 years old with multiple sclerosis. The chain is built from TRBV10-3 and TRBJ2-7; D is undetermined. Written as DNA, the CDR3 is TGTGCCATCAGGGAGACACCCGACTCCTACGAGCAGTACTTC. This gives the protein CAIRETPDSYEQYF.